The 26 T cell receptor beta chains below were found in one sample sequenced in a study of shared clonotypes between healthy human individuals. Assay: immunoSEQ multiplex PCR; the TCRdb copy retains only in-frame clones and omits some. The data show millions of clones, 95% seen once. Sequenced: naive CD4+ T cells sorted from blood. The subset here: CD45RA+ positively selected. The receptors originated from a man aged 18 to 35 in good health.

The V and J genes are TRBV27 and TRBJ1-3; tentatively, D is TRBD1 (5 bases). The length of the CDR3 is 14 residues. Germline V gene data show CDR1 as MNHEY and CDR2 as SMNVEV (reference sequence). The V end was cut by 0 bases, the J end by 7 bases, with 10 bases between. The CDR3 sequence is CASSLSKGVNTIYF. The CDR3 nucleotides read TGTGCCAGCAGTTTATCAAAAGGGGTGAACACCATATATTTT.

The table lists this clone with a few counts. The rearrangement links TRBV5-1 to TRBJ2-5; D may be TRBD1 or TRBD2 (5 bases each). The J call may be incorrect, as the DNA end agrees better with TRBJ2-7. This CDR3 has 14 amino acids. In germline, CDR1 is SGHRS, CDR2 YFSETQ. For the CDR3, the DNA is TGCGCCAGCAGCTTCCGGGACCCGCGGCACGAGCAGTACTTC. Its translation: CASSFRDPRHEQYF.

This sequence joins TRBV6-6 and TRBJ2-3, with D possibly being TRBD1 (6 bases). Trimming cost V 7 bases and J 1 base, with 15 bases left between them. The germline V gene encodes CDR1 MNHNY and CDR2 SVGAGI (reference sequence). The CDR3 has 15 amino acids. Written as DNA, the CDR3 is TGTGCCAGCACCGTCTCGACAGGAGGCACAGATACGCAGTATTTT. Translation: CASTVSTGGTDTQYF.

This chain connects TRBV5-5 to TRBJ2-5, with 7 bases aligning to TRBD2. CDR3 size: 18 residues. V shed 5 bases, J shed 1 base, and the junction held 17 bases outside the gene matches. CDR1 and CDR2 (germline): SGHKS, YYEKEE (reference sequence). CDR3 protein: CASSLEERGLIIQETQYF. In DNA, the CDR3 is TGTGCCAGCAGTTTAGAGGAGCGGGGCCTCATAATCCAAGAGACCCAGTACTTC.

The J gene is TRBJ2-1, the V gene TRBV19; D is possibly TRBD1 (5 bases). The CDR3 totals 12 residues. Trimming stripped 5 bases from V and 10 bases from J, with 12 bases between. CDR1 and CDR2 from the germline V gene are LNHDA and SQIVND (reference sequence). The CDR3 DNA is TGTGCCAGTAGTGCCAGGGTATACGAGCAGTTCTTC. Its protein is CASSARVYEQFF.

The gene calls are TRBV30 and TRBJ1-1; D is uncertain. Deletions cut 4 bases from V and 4 bases from J, with 13 bases between. Germline CDR1 reads GTSNPN; CDR2 reads SVGIG (reference sequence). The CDR3 is 13 residues long. CDR3 sequence (DNA): TGTGCCTGGATGGCCCTGGAGGGCACTGAAGCTTTCTTT. As protein: CAWMALEGTEAFF.

The chain joins TRBV2 to TRBJ1-1; 8 bases fit TRBD1. The V gene's germline CDR1 is SNHLY and CDR2 FYNNEI. With 9 bases clipped from V and 0 bases from J, the junction kept 6 bases outside the gene matches. CDR3 size: 14 residues. The CDR3 bases are TGTGCCAGTAAGGACAGGGCCTTGAACACTGAAGCTTTCTTT. Its translation is CASKDRALNTEAFF.

Comment on this clone: Other DNA sequences in this sample translate to the same CDR3. This chain's CDR3 is CASSLETDQPQHF. The CDR3 DNA reads TGTGCCAGCAGCTTAGAAACAGATCAGCCCCAGCATTTT. The chain has TRBV7-9 and TRBJ1-5, with D uncertain. CDR1 is SEHNR, CDR2 FQNEAQ, per germline (reference sequence). Trimming cost V 1 base and J 5 bases, with 6 bases left between them. The CDR3 is 13 residues long.

Concerning this clone: The same CDR3 also results from other DNA sequences found in this sample. The J gene is TRBJ2-7, the V gene TRBV18; 9 bases agree with TRBD1. Looked up from germline, CDR1 is KGHSH and CDR2 is LQKENI. The CDR3 has 15 residues. The V and J ends lost 4 bases and 2 bases, in that order; junction bases with no gene match: 6. CDR3: CASSLSGQGTYEQYF. In nucleotides, the CDR3 is TGTGCCAGCTCACTTTCGGGACAGGGAACCTACGAGCAGTACTTC.

The CDR3 protein is CASSRVGQGTYEQYF. The CDR3 DNA reads as TGTGCCAGCAGTCGGGTCGGGCAGGGTACCTACGAGCAGTACTTC. The gene calls are TRBV6-5 and TRBJ2-7, with a possible D match to TRBD1 (5 bases). The V gene lost 5 bases and the J gene lost 2 bases, with 16 bases spanning the gap. The CDR3 has 15 residues. From germline, CDR1 is MNHEY and CDR2 SVGAGI.

This chain uses TRBV11-2 with TRBJ2-3, with D maybe TRBD2 (7 bases). The CDR3 totals 16 residues. The germline V gene has CDR1 SGHAT and CDR2 FQNNGV. The V end was cut by 0 bases, the J end by 0 bases, with 10 bases between. The CDR3 region is CASSLEAGASTDTQYF. The CDR3 DNA reads TGTGCCAGCAGCTTAGAGGCGGGGGCTAGCACAGATACGCAGTATTTT.

This CDR3 reads CASTGSGNLRTDTQYF. Written as DNA, the CDR3 is TGTGCCAGTACCGGTAGCGGGAACCTTCGGACAGATACGCAGTATTTT. J is TRBJ2-3 and V is TRBV19, with 8 bases identical to TRBD2. Germline V gene data show CDR1 as LNHDA and CDR2 as SQIVND (reference sequence). The CDR3 runs to 16 residues. The J segment lost 3 bases and the V segment lost 7 bases, leaving 12 bases of the junction unmatched.

A single count supports this clone. This chain uses TRBV7-8 with TRBJ1-1; 7 bases align to TRBD1. Germline-derived CDR1 and CDR2 are SGHVS and FQNEAQ. The CDR3 spans 14 residues. With 3 bases clipped from V and 4 bases from J, the junction kept 5 bases outside the gene matches. The DNA of the CDR3 is TGTGCCAGCAGCTTTGCCAGGGGGAGCACTGAAGCTTTCTTT. Translating gives CASSFARGSTEAFF. The full variable domain, its missing parts supplied by reference TRBV7-8 and TRBJ1-1, is GAGVSQSPRYKVAKRGQDVALRCDPISGHVSLFWYQQALGQGPEFLTYFQNEAQLDKSGLPSDRFFAERPEGSVSTLKIQRTQQEDSAVYLCASSFARGSTEAFFGQGTRLTVV.

The chain carries TRBV2 and TRBJ2-1; weak D call: TRBD2 (6 bases). The CDR3 totals 12 residues. Germline CDR1 reads SNHLY; CDR2 reads FYNNEI. V was shortened by 10 bases and J by 13 bases, with 20 bases between the two germline ends. The CDR3 loop reads CATGVGGGLQFF. The CDR3 DNA reads TGTGCCACCGGTGTTGGGGGAGGCCTCCAGTTCTTC.

Remarks on this clone: Other DNA sequences from this sample encode an identical CDR3 as well. The J gene is TRBJ2-7, the V gene TRBV5-1, with TRBD1 matching 12 bases. This CDR3 contains 14 residues. After removal of 4 bases from V and 4 bases from J, the junction contained 3 bases not matched to a gene. Germline CDR1 SGHRS, CDR2 YFSETQ. The CDR3 region is CASSPGQGAYEQYF. CDR3 in DNA: TGCGCCAGCAGCCCGGGACAGGGGGCTTACGAGCAGTACTTC.

The chain carries TRBV5-1 and TRBJ2-3; TRBD2 matches 13 bases. V lost 4 bases and J lost 5; bases outside the gene matches: 10. Germline values: CDR1 SGHRS, CDR2 YFSETQ. This CDR3 is built from 17 residues. CDR3: CASSARTSGGGRDTQYF. The CDR3 nucleotides are TGCGCCAGCAGCGCAAGGACTAGCGGGGGCGGGCGAGATACGCAGTATTTT.

The V call is TRBV6-6, the J call TRBJ1-2, with 7 positions matching TRBD1. Germline V gene lookup returns CDR1 MNHNY and CDR2 SVGAGI (reference sequence). V lost 2 bases and J lost 8; bases outside the gene matches: 5. The CDR3 is made up of 13 amino acids. The CDR3 bases are TGTGCCAGCAGTTACGGCAGGGGGGACGGCTACACCTTC. This codes for CASSYGRGDGYTF.

V usage is TRBV7-2 and J usage is TRBJ1-2; 8 bases match TRBD1. Germline CDR1 and CDR2: SGHTA and FQGNSA. V was pared by 0 bases and J by 8 bases, with 5 bases of the junction left unmatched. This CDR3 is 14 amino acids long. The CDR3 loop is CASSLAGQGWGYTF. The DNA of the CDR3 is TGTGCCAGCAGCTTAGCTGGACAGGGATGGGGCTACACCTTC.

With respect to this clone: Other DNA sequences in the same sample also yield this CDR3. The CDR3, as DNA: TGTGCCTGGAGTGTAGGGGGGCCAGGAAACACCATATATTTT. Translated, it gives CAWSVGGPGNTIYF. The chain recombines TRBV30 with TRBJ1-3; D might be TRBD1 (6 bases). CDR1 is GTSNPN and CDR2 is SVGIG in the germline V gene (reference sequence). This CDR3 spans 14 amino acids. The V and J ends lost 0 bases and 4 bases respectively, with 10 bases between them.

The chain carries TRBV18 and TRBJ2-5, with TRBD2 identical over 8 bases. Losses at the gene ends were 0 bases for V and 4 bases for J; bases not matched to a gene: 4. CDR3 length: 15 amino acids. Germline-derived CDR1 and CDR2 are KGHSH and LQKENI. CDR3 region: CASSPPAGGGETQYF. CDR3 bases: TGTGCCAGCTCACCACCGGCGGGAGGCGGAGAGACCCAGTACTTC.

The rearrangement joins TRBV6-6 to TRBJ2-7; the D is unclear. The CDR3 contains 15 residues. Germline V lookup: CDR1 MNHNY, CDR2 SVGAGI (reference sequence). V shed 1 base and J shed 0 bases, with 10 bases lying between them. This CDR3 is CASSYLRLSSYEQYF. Here the CDR3 DNA reads TGTGCCAGCAGTTACTTACGCCTAAGCTCCTACGAGCAGTACTTC.

The chain joins TRBV9 to TRBJ2-6; D remains unclear. Germline lookup yields CDR1 SGDLS and CDR2 YYNGEE. V was trimmed by 4 bases and J by 2 bases, leaving 10 bases between them. There are 15 residues in the CDR3. In DNA form, the CDR3 reads TGTGCCAGCAGCCTAGGAGCCGCTGGGGCCAACGTCCTGACTTTC. Translating gives CASSLGAAGANVLTF. Full variable domain (remainder filled in from reference TRBV9 and TRBJ2-6): DSGVTQTPKHLITATGQRVTLRCSPRSGDLSVYWYQQSLDQGLQFLIQYYNGEERAKGNILERFSAQQFPDLHSELNLSSLELGDSALYFCASSLGAAGANVLTFGAGSRLTVL.

This clone was observed once. The same CDR3 can be traced to other DNA sequences in this sample. The gene calls are TRBV10-3 and TRBJ1-4; no clear D gene. The CDR3 loop spans 11 amino acids. V was trimmed by 4 bases and J by 8 bases, leaving 5 bases between them. Germline V gene sequence: CDR1 ENHRY, CDR2 SYGVKD. The CDR3 DNA reads TGTGCCATCAGTGGGGGAGAAAAACTGTTTTTT. Translating gives CAISGGEKLFF.

The chain is built from TRBV28 and TRBJ2-1; D possibly matches TRBD1 or TRBD2 (5 bases each). V was shortened by 6 bases and J by 0 bases, with 18 bases between the two germline ends. Germline V gene sequence: CDR1 MDHEN, CDR2 SYDVKM. The CDR3 is 17 amino acids. DNA of the CDR3: TGTGCCAGCAGAGAGGACACCGGGACCTACTCCTACAATGAGCAGTTCTTC. It encodes CASREDTGTYSYNEQFF.

This clone was counted a single time. J is TRBJ2-3 and V is TRBV6-5, with 13 bases matching TRBD2. The length of the CDR3 is 16 residues. V shed 4 bases and J 3 bases; nucleotides not matched to a gene: 4. CDR1 MNHEY and CDR2 SVGAGI come from the germline V gene. CDR3 nucleotides: TGTGCCAGCAGTTCTCGGACTAGCGGGAGTACAGATACGCAGTATTTT. Residues: CASSSRTSGSTDTQYF.

This chain connects TRBV29-1 to TRBJ2-5; 9 bases line up with TRBD2. This CDR3 is 13 amino acids long. Trimming cost V 4 bases and J 5 bases; bases outside gene matches: 5. The germline V gene encodes CDR1 SQVTM and CDR2 ANQGSEA. The CDR3, as DNA: TGCAGCGTTGTGGTAGCGGGGGTTGAGACCCAGTACTTC. It specifies CSVVVAGVETQYF.